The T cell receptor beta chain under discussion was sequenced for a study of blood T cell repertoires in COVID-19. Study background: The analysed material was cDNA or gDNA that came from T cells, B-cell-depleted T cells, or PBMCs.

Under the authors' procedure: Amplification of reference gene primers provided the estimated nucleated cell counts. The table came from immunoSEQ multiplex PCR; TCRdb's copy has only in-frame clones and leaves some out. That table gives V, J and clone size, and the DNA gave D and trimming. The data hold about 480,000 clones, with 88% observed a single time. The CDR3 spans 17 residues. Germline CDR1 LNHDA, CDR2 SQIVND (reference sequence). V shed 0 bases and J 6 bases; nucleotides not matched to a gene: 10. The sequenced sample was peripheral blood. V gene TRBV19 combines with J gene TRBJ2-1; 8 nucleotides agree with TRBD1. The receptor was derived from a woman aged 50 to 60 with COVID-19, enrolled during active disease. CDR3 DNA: TGTGCCAGTAGTATAGAAGGACAGGGAATTAGGGGCAATGAGCAGTTCTTC. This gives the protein CASSIEGQGIRGNEQFF. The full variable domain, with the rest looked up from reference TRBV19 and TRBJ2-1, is DGGITQSPKYLFRKEGQNVTLSCEQNLNHDAMYWYRQDPGQGLRLIYYSQIVNDFQKGDIAEGYSVSREKKESFPLTVTSAQKNPTAFYLCASSIEGQGIRGNEQFFGPGTRLTVL.